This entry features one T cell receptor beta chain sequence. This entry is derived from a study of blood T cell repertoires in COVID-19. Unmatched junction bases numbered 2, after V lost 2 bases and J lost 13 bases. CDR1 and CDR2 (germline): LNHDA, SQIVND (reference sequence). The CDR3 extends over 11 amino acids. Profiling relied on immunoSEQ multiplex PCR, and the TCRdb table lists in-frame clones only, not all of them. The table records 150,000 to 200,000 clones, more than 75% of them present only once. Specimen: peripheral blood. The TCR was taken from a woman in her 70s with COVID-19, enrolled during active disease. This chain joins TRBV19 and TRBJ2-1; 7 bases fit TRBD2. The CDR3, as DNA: TGTGCCAGTAGTATATCGACTAGCCAGTTCTTC. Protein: CASSISTSQFF.